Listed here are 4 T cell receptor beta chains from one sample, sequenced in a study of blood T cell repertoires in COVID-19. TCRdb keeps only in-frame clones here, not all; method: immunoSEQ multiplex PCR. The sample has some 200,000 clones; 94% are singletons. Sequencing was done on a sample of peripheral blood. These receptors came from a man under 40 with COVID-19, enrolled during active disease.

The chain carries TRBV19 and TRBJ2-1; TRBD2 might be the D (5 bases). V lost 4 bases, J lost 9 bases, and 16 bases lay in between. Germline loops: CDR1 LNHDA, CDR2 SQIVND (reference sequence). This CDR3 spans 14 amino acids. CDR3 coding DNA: TGTGCCAGTAGTACGGACTTGGGCCCGGGTGAGCAGTTCTTC. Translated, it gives CASSTDLGPGEQFF.

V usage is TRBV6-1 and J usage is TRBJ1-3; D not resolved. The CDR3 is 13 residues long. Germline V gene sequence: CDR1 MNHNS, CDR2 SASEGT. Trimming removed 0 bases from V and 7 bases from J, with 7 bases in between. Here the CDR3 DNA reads TGTGCCAGCAGTGAAGCGGGCGGGAACACCATATATTTT. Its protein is CASSEAGGNTIYF.

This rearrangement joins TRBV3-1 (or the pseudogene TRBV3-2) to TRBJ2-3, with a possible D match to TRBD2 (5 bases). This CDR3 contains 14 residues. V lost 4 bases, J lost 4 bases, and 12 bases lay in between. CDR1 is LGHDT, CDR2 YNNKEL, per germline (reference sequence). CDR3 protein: CASSPRRGSDTQYF. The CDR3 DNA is TGTGCCAGCAGCCCCCGCCGGGGTTCAGATACGCAGTATTTT.

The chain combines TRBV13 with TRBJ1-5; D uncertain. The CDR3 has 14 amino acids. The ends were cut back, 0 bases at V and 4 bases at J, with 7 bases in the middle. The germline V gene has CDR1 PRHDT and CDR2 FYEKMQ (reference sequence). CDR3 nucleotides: TGTGCCAGCAGCTTAGGGGCAGATAATCAGCCCCAGCATTTT. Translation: CASSLGADNQPQHF.